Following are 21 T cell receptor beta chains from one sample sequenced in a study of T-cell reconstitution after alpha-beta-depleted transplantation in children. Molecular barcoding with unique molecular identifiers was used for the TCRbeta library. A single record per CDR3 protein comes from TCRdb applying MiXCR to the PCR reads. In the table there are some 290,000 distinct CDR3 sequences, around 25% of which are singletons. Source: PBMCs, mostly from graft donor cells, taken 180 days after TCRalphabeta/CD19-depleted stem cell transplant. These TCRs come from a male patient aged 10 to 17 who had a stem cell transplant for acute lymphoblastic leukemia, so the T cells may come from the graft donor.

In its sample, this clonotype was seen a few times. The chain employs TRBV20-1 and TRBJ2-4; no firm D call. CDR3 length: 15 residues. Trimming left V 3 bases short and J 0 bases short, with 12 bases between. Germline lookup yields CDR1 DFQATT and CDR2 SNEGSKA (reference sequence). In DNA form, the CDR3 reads TGCAGTGCTAGTCGGGTTTCTCTAGCCAAAAACATTCAGTACTTC. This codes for CSASRVSLAKNIQYF.

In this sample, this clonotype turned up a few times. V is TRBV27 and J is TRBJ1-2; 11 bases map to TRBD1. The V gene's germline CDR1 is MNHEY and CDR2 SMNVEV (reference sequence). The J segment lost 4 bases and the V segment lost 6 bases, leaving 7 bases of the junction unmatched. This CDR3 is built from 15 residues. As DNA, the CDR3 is TGTGCCAGCAGCCTGGGGACAGGGGGGGGCTATGGCTACACCTTC. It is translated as CASSLGTGGGYGYTF.

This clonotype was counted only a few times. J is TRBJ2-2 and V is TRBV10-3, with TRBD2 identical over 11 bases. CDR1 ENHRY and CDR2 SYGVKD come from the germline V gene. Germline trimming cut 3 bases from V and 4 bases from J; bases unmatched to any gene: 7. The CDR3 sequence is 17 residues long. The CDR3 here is CAISDLRLAGRTGELFF. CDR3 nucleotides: TGTGCCATCAGTGACCTAAGACTAGCGGGACGCACCGGGGAGCTGTTTTTT.

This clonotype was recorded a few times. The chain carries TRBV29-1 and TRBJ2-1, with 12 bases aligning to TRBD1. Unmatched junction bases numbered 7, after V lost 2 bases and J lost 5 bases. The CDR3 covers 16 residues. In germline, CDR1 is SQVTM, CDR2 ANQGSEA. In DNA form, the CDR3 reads TGCAGCGTTGAACCCCGGGACAGGGGGCTAAACAATGAGCAGTTCTTC. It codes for CSVEPRDRGLNNEQFF.

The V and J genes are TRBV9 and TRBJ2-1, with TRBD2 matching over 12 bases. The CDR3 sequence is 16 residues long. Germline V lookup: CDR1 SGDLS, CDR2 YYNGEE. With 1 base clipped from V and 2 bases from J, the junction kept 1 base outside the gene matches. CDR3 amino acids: CASSVLAGGPYNEQFF. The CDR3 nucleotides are TGTGCCAGCAGCGTACTAGCGGGAGGGCCCTACAATGAGCAGTTCTTC.

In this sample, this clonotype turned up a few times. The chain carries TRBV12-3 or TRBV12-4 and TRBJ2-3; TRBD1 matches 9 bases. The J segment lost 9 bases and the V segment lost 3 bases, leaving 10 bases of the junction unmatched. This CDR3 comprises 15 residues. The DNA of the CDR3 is TGTGCCAGCAGTTTCTTGGGACAGGGAGTTCGCACGCAGTATTTT. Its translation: CASSFLGQGVRTQYF.

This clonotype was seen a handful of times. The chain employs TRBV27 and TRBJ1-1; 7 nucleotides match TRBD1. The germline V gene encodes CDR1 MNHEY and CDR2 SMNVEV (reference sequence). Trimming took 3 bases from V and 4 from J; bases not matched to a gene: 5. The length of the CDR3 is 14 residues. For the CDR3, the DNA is TGTGCCAGCAGTTTCCGGGACAGTCGCACTGAAGCTTTCTTT. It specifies CASSFRDSRTEAFF.

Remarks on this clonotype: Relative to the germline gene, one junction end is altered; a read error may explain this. The CDR3 loop is CCATPGQSIYRSQPQHF. CDR3 sequence (DNA): TGCTGTGCTACTCCGGGACAGTCGATATACCGGAGTCAGCCCCAGCATTTT. The chain uses TRBV20-1 and TRBJ1-5; 7 bases are shared with TRBD1. Germline V gene sequence: CDR1 DFQATT, CDR2 SNEGSKA (reference sequence). The CDR3 spans 17 residues.

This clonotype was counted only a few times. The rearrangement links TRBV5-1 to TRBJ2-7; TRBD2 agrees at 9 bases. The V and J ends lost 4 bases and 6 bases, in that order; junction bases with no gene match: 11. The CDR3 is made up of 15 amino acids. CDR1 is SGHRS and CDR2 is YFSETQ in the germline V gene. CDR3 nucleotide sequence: TGCGCCAGCAGCCCCTGGGCGGGAGGGTCTCTCGAGCAGTACTTC. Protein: CASSPWAGGSLEQYF.

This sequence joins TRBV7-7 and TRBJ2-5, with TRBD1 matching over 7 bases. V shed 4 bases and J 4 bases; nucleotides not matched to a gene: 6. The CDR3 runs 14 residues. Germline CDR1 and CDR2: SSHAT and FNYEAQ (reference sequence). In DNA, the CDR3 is TGTGCCAGCAGCTCGACAGGGCGTTTAGAGACCCAGTACTTC. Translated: CASSSTGRLETQYF. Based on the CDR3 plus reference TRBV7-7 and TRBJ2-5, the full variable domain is GAGVSQSPRYKVTKRGQDVTLRCDPISSHATLYWYQQALGQGPEFLTYFNYEAQPDKSGLPSDRFSAERPEGSISTLTIQRTEQRDSAMYRCASSSTGRLETQYFGPGTRLLVL.

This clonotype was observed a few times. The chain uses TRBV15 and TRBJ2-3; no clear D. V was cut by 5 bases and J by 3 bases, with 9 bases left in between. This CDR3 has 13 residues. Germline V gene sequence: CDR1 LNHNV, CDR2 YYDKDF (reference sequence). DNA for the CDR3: TGTGCCACCAGCTCGTTAGGTACAGATACGCAGTATTTT. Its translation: CATSSLGTDTQYF.

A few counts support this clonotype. The CDR3 protein is CASTSTTLNYGYTF. The CDR3 nucleotides read TGTGCCAGCACCTCAACCACTCTTAACTATGGCTACACCTTC. The J gene is TRBJ1-2, the V gene TRBV2; D is undetermined. The V end was cut by 7 bases, the J end by 1 base, with 13 bases between. CDR3 length equals 14 residues. In germline, CDR1 is SNHLY, CDR2 FYNNEI.

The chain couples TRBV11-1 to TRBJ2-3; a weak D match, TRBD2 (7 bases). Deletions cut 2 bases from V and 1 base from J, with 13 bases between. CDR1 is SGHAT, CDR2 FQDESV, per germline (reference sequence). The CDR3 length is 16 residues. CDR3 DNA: TGTGCCAGCAGCTTACTGGGGGGGCTTGGCACAGATACGCAGTATTTT. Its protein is CASSLLGGLGTDTQYF.

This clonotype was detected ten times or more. The DNA for the CDR3 is TGCAGTGCCTCTCCGGCGGGACTCTTTTACTACGAGCAGTACTTC. As protein: CSASPAGLFYYEQYF. The rearrangement links TRBV20-1 to TRBJ2-7, with D perhaps matching TRBD2 (6 bases). CDR1 and CDR2 from the germline V gene are DFQATT and SNEGSKA (reference sequence). V dropped 6 bases and J dropped 3 bases, with 21 bases sitting between them. The CDR3 totals 15 residues.

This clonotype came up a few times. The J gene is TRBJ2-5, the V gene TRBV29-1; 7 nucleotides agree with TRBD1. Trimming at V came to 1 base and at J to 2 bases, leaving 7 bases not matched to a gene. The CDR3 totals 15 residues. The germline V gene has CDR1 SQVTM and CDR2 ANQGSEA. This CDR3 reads CSVEGDGTAQETQYF. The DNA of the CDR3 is TGCAGCGTTGAAGGGGACGGGACAGCACAAGAGACCCAGTACTTC.

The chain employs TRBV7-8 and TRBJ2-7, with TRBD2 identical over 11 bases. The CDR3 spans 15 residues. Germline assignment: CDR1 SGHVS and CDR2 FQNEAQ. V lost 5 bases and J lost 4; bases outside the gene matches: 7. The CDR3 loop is CASSRSGRAPYEQYF. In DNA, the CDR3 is TGTGCCAGCAGCCGTAGCGGGAGGGCCCCTTACGAGCAGTACTTC.

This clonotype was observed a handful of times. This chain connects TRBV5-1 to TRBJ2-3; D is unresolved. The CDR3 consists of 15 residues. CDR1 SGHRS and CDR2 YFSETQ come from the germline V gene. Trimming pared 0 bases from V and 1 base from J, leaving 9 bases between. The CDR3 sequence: CASSLDLEGTDTQYF. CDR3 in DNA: TGCGCCAGCAGCTTGGACCTAGAGGGCACAGATACGCAGTATTTT.

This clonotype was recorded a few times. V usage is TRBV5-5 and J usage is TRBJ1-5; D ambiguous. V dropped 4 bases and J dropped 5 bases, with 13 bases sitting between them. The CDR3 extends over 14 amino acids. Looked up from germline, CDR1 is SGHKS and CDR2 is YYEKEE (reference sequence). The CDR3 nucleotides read TGTGCCAGCAGCCTGACCTGGCGCGATCAGCCCCAGCATTTT. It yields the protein CASSLTWRDQPQHF.

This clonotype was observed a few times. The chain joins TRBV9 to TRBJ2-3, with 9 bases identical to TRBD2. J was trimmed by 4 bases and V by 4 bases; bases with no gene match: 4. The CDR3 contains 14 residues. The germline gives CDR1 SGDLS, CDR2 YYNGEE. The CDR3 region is CASSSLAGSDTQYF. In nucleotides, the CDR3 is TGTGCCAGCAGCTCCCTAGCGGGATCAGATACGCAGTATTTT.

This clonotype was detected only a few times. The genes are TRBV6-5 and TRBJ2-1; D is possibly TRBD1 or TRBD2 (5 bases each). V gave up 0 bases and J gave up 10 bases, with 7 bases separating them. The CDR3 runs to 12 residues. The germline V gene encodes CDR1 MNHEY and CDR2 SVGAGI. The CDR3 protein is CASSYSGDEQFF. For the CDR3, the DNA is TGTGCCAGCAGTTACTCGGGGGACGAGCAGTTCTTC.

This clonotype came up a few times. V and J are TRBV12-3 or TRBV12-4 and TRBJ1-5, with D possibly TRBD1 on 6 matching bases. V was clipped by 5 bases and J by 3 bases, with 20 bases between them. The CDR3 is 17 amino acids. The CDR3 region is CASSLTGPQPHNQPQHF. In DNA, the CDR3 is TGTGCCAGCAGTCTTACAGGGCCCCAACCCCACAATCAGCCCCAGCATTTT.